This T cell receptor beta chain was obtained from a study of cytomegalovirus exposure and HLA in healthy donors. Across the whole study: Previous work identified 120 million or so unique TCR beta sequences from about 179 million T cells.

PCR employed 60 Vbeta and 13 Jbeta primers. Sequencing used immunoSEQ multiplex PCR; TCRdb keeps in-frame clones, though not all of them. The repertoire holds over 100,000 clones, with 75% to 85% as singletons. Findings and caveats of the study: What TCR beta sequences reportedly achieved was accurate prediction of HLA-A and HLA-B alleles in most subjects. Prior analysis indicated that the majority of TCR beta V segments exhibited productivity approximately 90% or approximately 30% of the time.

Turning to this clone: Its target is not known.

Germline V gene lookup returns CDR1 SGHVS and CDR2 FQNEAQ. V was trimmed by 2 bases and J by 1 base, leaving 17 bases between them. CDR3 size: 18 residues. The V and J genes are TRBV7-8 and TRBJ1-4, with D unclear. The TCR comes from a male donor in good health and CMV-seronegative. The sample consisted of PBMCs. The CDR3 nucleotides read TGTGCCAGCAGCTTATTTCCCTTAGAGGCAGTAACTAATGAAAAACTGTTTTTT. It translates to CASSLFPLEAVTNEKLFF.